Below, 2 T cell receptor beta chains from the same sample are listed, as sequenced in a study of blood T cell repertoires in COVID-19. Repertoires were generated with immunoSEQ multiplex PCR, while TCRdb's copy carries only in-frame clones and drops some. The data contain about 250,000 clones, around 90% of them singletons. The sequenced sample consisted of PBMCs or T cells enriched from blood (not recorded which). Receptors originate from a woman younger than 45 with acute COVID-19.

Points on this clone: The same CDR3 also results from other DNA sequences found in this sample. The chain has TRBV18 and TRBJ2-3; D possibly corresponds to TRBD2 (5 bases). CDR3 length: 12 residues. CDR1 KGHSH and CDR2 LQKENI come from the germline V gene. V was trimmed by 6 bases and J by 6 bases, leaving 10 bases between them. This CDR3 is CASSPTGDTQYF. DNA for the CDR3: TGTGCCAGCTCCCCTACGGGGGATACGCAGTATTTT.

The J gene is TRBJ1-1, the V gene TRBV5-1; perhaps TRBD1 as D (5 bases). Germline CDR1 SGHRS, CDR2 YFSETQ. The CDR3 loop spans 14 amino acids. Trimming stripped 0 bases from V and 4 bases from J, with 10 bases between. The CDR3 DNA follows: TGCGCCAGCAGCTTGGTAGGTAGGGGCACTGAAGCTTTCTTT. Translating gives CASSLVGRGTEAFF.